Reported below is one TCR beta chain. This entry is derived from a study of blood T cell repertoires in COVID-19. CDR3 length: 14 residues. V was pared by 6 bases and J by 6 bases, with 13 bases of the junction left unmatched. Germline V lookup: CDR1 DFQATT, CDR2 SNEGSKA (reference sequence). TCRdb's table, derived via immunoSEQ multiplex PCR, lists solely in-frame clones and lacks some. Altogether around 300,000 clones are present, 80% to 90% being singletons, with the ten largest covering approximately 10%. V gene TRBV20-1 combines with J gene TRBJ2-7; the match to TRBD2 covers 8 bases. The TCR sequence derives from a woman in her 70s with acute or convalescent COVID-19. Sequencing input: peripheral blood. In nucleotides, the CDR3 is TGCAGTGCGAGTAGCGGGACACATCAATCCGAGCAGTACTTC. Translating it yields CSASSGTHQSEQYF.